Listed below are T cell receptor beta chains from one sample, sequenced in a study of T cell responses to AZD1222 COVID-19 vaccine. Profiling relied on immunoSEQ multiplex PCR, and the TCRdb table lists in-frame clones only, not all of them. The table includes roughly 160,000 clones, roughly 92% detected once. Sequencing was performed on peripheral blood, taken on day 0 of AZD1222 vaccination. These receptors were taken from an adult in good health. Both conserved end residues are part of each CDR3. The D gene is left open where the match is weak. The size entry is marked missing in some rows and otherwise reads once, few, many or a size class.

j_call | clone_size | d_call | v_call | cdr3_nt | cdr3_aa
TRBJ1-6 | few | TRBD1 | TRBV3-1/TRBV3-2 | TGTGCCAGCAGCCGACAGGGGATGTCCCCCCTCCACTTT | CASSRQGMSPLHF
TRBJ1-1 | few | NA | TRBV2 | TGTGCCAGCAGGGGGACGGTGGAGAGCACTGAAGCTTTCTTT | CASRGTVESTEAFF
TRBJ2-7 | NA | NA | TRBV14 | TGTGCCAGCAGCCGGGGCGCGTTTGACGAGCAGTACTTC | CASSRGAFDEQYF
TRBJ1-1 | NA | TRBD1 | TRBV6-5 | TGTGCCAGCAGTTACTTGGGCAGGGGGGACACTGAAGCTTTCTTT | CASSYLGRGDTEAFF
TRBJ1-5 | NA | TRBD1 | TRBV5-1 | TGCGCCAGCAGCTTGGGTTCAGGGGGTGACAGCAATCAGCCCCAGCATTTT | CASSLGSGGDSNQPQHF
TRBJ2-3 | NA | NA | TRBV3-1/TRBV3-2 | TGTGCCAGCAGCCAAGATCGGGGACTTTACACAGATACGCAGTATTTT | CASSQDRGLYTDTQYF
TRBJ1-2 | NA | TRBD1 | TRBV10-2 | TGCGCCAGCAGTCCTGGGACAGGGGGCTATGGCTACACCTTC | CASSPGTGGYGYTF
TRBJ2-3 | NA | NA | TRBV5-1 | TGCGCCAGCAGCCAGGGTATGGTAGATACGCAGTATTTT | CASSQGMVDTQYF
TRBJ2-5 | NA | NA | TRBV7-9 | TGTGCCAGCAGCTTAGCGGCAGAGCAAGAGACCCAGTACTTC | CASSLAAEQETQYF
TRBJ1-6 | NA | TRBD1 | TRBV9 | TGTGCCAGCAGCGTTTTTCAGGGGGATAATTCACCCCTCCACTTT | CASSVFQGDNSPLHF
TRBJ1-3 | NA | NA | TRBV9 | TGTGCCAGCGGACTTGGAGGGGGAAACACCATATATTTT | CASGLGGGNTIYF
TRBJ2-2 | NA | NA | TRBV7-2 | TGTGCCAGCAGCTCAAATACTAAACAGGTCCGCTGGGCCGGGGAGCTGTTTTTT | CASSSNTKQVRWAGELFF
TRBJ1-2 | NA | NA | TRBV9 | TGTGCCAGCAGCGTATTGGCAGAAGCTAACTATGGCTACACCTTC | CASSVLAEANYGYTF
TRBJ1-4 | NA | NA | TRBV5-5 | TGTGCCAGCAGCTTGGGGAGCATGAGAGGGAATGAAAAACTGTTTTTT | CASSLGSMRGNEKLFF
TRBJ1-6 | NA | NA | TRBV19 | TGTGCCAGTAGTACGGGGTGGTCACCCCTCCACTTT | CASSTGWSPLHF
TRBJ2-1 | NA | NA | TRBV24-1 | TGTGCCGCCAGTGTTCCTGCGGGGGAGCAGTTCTTC | CAASVPAGEQFF
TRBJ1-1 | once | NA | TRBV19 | TGTGCCAGTAGCTTCGGGCCAATTATGAACACTGAAGCTTTCTTT | CASSFGPIMNTEAFF
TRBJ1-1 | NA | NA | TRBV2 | TGTGCCAGCAGTGATAAGAGGGCAAACACTGAAGCTTTCTTT | CASSDKRANTEAFF
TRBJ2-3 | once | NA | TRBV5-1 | TGCGCCAGCAGCTTAGCCCTGGTGGATACGCAGTATTTT | CASSLALVDTQYF